The clone carrying this T cell receptor beta chain has only a few counts. Its antigen remains unknown. The V and J ends lost 8 bases and 7 bases, in that order; junction bases with no gene match: 10. Germline V gene lookup returns CDR1 WSHSY and CDR2 SAAADI. CDR3 length equals 14 residues. The data were obtained in a study of cytomegalovirus exposure and HLA in healthy donors. Study-wide points: Cytomegalovirus association was assigned to about 150 TCR beta chains.

The PCR employed 60 Vbeta primers together with 13 Jbeta primers. Only in-frame clones appear in the TCRdb table, and some are missing; sequencing was by immunoSEQ multiplex PCR. This table holds 200,000 or so clones, less than 90% found once. The clonotype comes from a girl in the first two years of life in good health and CMV-seronegative. Sample: PBMCs. The chain is built from TRBV10-2 and TRBJ2-1, with TRBD2 matching 8 bases. CDR3 bases: TGCGCCAGCCGATTAGCGGGATTGAAGAATGAGCAGTTCTTC. Its translation is CASRLAGLKNEQFF.